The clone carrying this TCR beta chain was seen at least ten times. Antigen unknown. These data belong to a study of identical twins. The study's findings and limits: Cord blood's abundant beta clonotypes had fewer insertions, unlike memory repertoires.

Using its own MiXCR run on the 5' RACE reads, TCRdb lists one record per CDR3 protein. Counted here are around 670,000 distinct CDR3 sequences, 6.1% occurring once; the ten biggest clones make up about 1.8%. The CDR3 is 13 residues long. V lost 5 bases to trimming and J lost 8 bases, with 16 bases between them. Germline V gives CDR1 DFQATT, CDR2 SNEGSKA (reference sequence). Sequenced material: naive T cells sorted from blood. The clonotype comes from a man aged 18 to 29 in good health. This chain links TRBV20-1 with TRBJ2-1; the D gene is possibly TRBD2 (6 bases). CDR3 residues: CSAHPRETHEQFF. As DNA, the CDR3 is TGCAGTGCTCACCCCCGGGAGACCCATGAGCAGTTCTTC.